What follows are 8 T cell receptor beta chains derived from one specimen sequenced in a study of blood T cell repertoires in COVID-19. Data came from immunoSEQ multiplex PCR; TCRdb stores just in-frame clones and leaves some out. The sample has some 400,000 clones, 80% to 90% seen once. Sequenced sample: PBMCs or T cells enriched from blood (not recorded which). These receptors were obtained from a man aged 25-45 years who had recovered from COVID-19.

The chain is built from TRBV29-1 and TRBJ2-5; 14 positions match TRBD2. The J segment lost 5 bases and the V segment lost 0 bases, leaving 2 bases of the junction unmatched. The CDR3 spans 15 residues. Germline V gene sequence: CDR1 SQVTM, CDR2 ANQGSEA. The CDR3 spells CSVEEGTSGSETQYF. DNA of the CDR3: TGCAGCGTTGAAGAAGGGACTAGCGGGAGTGAGACCCAGTACTTC.

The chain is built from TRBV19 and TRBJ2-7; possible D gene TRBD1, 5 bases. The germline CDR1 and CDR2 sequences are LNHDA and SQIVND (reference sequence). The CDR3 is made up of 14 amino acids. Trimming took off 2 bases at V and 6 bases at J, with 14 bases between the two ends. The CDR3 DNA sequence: TGTGCCAGTAGTATATCCGGGCAGGGCAGCGAGCAGTACTTC. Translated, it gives CASSISGQGSEQYF. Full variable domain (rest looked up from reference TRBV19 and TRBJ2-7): DGGITQSPKYLFRKEGQNVTLSCEQNLNHDAMYWYRQDPGQGLRLIYYSQIVNDFQKGDIAEGYSVSREKKESFPLTVTSAQKNPTAFYLCASSISGQGSEQYFGPGTRLTVT.

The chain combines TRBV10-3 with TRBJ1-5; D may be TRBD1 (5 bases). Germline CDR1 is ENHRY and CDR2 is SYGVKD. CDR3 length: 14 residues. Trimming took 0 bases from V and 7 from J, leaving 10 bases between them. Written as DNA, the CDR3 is TGTGCCATCAGTGAGTCGATTGGGGCGCAGCCCCAGCATTTT. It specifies CAISESIGAQPQHF.

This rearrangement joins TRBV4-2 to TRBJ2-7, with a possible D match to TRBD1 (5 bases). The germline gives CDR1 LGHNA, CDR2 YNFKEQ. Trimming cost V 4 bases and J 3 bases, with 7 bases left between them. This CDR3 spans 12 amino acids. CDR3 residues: CASSRDSYEQYF. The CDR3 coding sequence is TGTGCCAGCAGCCGAGACAGCTACGAGCAGTACTTC.

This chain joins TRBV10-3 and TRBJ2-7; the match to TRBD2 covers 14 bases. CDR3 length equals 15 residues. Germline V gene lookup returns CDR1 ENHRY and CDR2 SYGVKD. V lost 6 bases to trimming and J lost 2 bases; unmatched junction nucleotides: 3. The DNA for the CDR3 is TGTGCCATCAGGCCGGGACTAGCGGGAGCCTACGAGCAGTACTTC. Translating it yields CAIRPGLAGAYEQYF.

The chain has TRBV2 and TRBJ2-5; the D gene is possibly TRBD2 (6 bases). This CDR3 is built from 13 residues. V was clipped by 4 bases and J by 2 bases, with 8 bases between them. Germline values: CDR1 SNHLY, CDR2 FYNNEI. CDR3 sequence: CASSGTTQETQYF. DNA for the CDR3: TGTGCCAGCAGTGGGACTACGCAAGAGACCCAGTACTTC.

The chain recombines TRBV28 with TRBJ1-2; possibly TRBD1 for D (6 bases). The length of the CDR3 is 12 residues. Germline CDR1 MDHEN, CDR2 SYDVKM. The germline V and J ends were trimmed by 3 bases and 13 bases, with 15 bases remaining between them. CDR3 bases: TGTGCCAGCAGTTTCCTTGACAGGCAGGGCACCTTC. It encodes CASSFLDRQGTF.

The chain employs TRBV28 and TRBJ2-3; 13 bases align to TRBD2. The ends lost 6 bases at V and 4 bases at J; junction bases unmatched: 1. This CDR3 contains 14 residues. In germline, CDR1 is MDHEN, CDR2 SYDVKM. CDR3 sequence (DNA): TGTGCCAGCAGACTAGCGGGAGGGTCAGATACGCAGTATTTT. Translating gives CASRLAGGSDTQYF.